The next 28 T cell receptor beta chains were all read from a single sample in a study of T-cell memory formation after mild COVID-19 (dated by TCRdb to the early 2020s). Library construction relied on 5' RACE. Sequencing used an Illumina NovaSeq 6000. The public reads were quality trimmed at Q25 with fastp and then assembled into clones with MiXCR by TCRdb, keeping productive beta chains. Duplicate CDR3 protein sequences are folded into a single record with the most common DNA and genes. This sample holds 40,000 to 60,000 distinct CDR3 sequences; around a quarter were observed only once. In total, the top ten clones hold about two fifths of the sample. Sequencing input: PBMCs or a T cell subset sorted from them (not recorded which). These receptor sequences come from a man between 18 and 35 years old who had mild COVID-19 (a few samples of this study predate the infection). The sample titles of this study are shuffled in the database, so cell type and time point are left out; the donor was told from shared clones.

This clonotype was detected only a few times. This sequence joins TRBV4-1 and TRBJ2-1; TRBD1 matches 8 bases. The trim removed 1 base at V and 5 bases at J, leaving 1 base unmatched. The germline CDR1 and CDR2 sequences are MGHRA and YSYEKL. This CDR3 has 14 amino acids. CDR3: CASSQAGQDNEQFF. The CDR3 nucleotides read TGCGCCAGCAGCCAAGCGGGACAGGACAATGAGCAGTTCTTC.

This clonotype was seen more than once but under ten times. The chain links TRBV29-1 to TRBJ2-3, with D possibly called TRBD1 or TRBD2 (5 bases each). The CDR3 is 13 residues long. The V gene's germline CDR1 is SQVTM and CDR2 ANQGSEA. Trimming removed 6 bases from V and 2 bases from J, with 12 bases in between. In DNA form, the CDR3 reads TGCAGCGTCTTGGGGGAGAACACAGATACGCAGTATTTT. It yields the protein CSVLGENTDTQYF.

This clonotype turned up a few times. The CDR3: CAISDTVGVVAYEQYF. The CDR3 bases are TGTGCCATCAGTGACACCGTAGGGGTGGTCGCTTACGAGCAGTACTTC. The chain joins TRBV10-3 to TRBJ2-7, with a possible D match to TRBD1 (5 bases). Per the germline V gene, CDR1 is ENHRY and CDR2 is SYGVKD. Trimming took 3 bases from V and 4 from J, leaving 19 bases between them. This CDR3 comprises 16 residues.

The chain uses TRBV12-3 or TRBV12-4 and TRBJ2-7; D not resolved. The CDR3 has 15 residues. V was cut by 1 base and J by 2 bases, with 12 bases left in between. The CDR3 nucleotides read TGTGCCAGCAGTTTAGGGGCCGGAATAGCCTACGAGCAGTACTTC. This sequence encodes CASSLGAGIAYEQYF.

This clonotype was observed a few times. This rearrangement joins TRBV2 to TRBJ2-7; D possibly uses TRBD1 or TRBD2 (5 bases each). Trimming removed 7 bases from V and 3 bases from J, with 7 bases in between. The germline gives CDR1 SNHLY, CDR2 FYNNEI. The CDR3 is 11 amino acids. The chain's CDR3 is CASTGGYEQYV. CDR3 nucleotides: TGTGCCAGCACTGGGGGCTACGAGCAGTACGTC.

This chain connects TRBV12-3 or TRBV12-4 to TRBJ1-5, with 7 bases lining up with TRBD1. The CDR3 has 16 residues. V gave up 0 bases and J gave up 5 bases; unmatched junction bases: 7. The CDR3 nucleotides read TGTGCCAGCAGTTTAGCCGGCACAGGGGTTCATCAGCCCCAGCATTTT. Residues: CASSLAGTGVHQPQHF.

A few counts support this clonotype. The chain joins TRBV12-3 or TRBV12-4 to TRBJ2-1; D gene unclear. V gave up 8 bases and J gave up 8 bases, with 10 bases separating them. CDR3 length: 11 residues. CDR3 in amino acids: CASGLSDEQFF. CDR3 in DNA: TGTGCCAGCGGGCTCAGCGATGAGCAGTTCTTC.

V and J are TRBV12-3 or TRBV12-4 and TRBJ1-4, with TRBD1 matching 8 bases. J was trimmed by 4 bases and V by 6 bases; bases with no gene match: 7. CDR3 size: 15 residues. CDR3 bases: TGTGCCAGCAGCGGGGGACAGGCAGATAATGAAAAACTGTTTTTT. Translation: CASSGGQADNEKLFF.

The chain links TRBV5-4 to TRBJ2-1; D unclear. Germline-derived CDR1 and CDR2 are SGHNT and YYREEE (reference sequence). The CDR3 is 12 residues long. V lost 3 bases and J 5 bases, leaving 6 bases between the germline ends. CDR3 DNA sequence: TGTGCCAGCAGCTCCGAAGACAATGAGCAGTTCTTC. It translates to CASSSEDNEQFF.

This clonotype was counted between two and nine times. This chain connects TRBV6-2 or TRBV6-3 to TRBJ2-7; D not certain. Deletions cut 2 bases from V and 6 bases from J, with 14 bases between. This CDR3 is 14 amino acids long. Per the germline V gene, CDR1 is MNHEY and CDR2 is SVGEGT. CDR3 nucleotides: TGTGCCAGCAGTTACGACGAGGTATTAGGCGAGCAGTACGTC. This gives the protein CASSYDEVLGEQYV.

The CDR3 DNA is TGTGCCAGCACCTGGGGAGGGCAGCCCCAGCATTTT. Protein product: CASTWGGQPQHF. The chain is built from TRBV7-9 and TRBJ1-5, with D unresolved. Germline V CDR1 and CDR2: SEHNR, FQNEAQ (reference sequence). V was trimmed by 7 bases and J by 7 bases, leaving 11 bases between them. The CDR3 has 12 residues.

This clonotype was detected once. CDR3 residues: CSVEENTEAFF. The CDR3 DNA reads TGCAGCGTTGAAGAGAACACTGAAGCTTTCTTT. The rearrangement uses TRBV29-1 and TRBJ1-1; D is unresolved. With 0 bases removed from V and 1 base from J, the gap between germline ends came to 0 bases. Germline-derived CDR1 and CDR2 are SQVTM and ANQGSEA. The CDR3 extends over 11 amino acids.

The chain combines TRBV11-2 with TRBJ2-5; TRBD2 matches at 9 bases. CDR1 is SGHAT, CDR2 FQNNGV, per germline. This CDR3 comprises 15 residues. V lost 5 bases, J lost 1 base, and 5 bases stayed unmatched. The CDR3 here is CASSPLAGVQETQYF. The CDR3 DNA is TGTGCCAGCAGCCCTTTAGCGGGGGTCCAAGAGACCCAGTACTTC.

This chain joins TRBV6-5 and TRBJ1-2, with 8 bases matching TRBD1. The J segment lost 3 bases and the V segment lost 1 base, leaving 7 bases of the junction unmatched. This CDR3 has 16 amino acids. Germline loops: CDR1 MNHEY, CDR2 SVGAGI. The CDR3 DNA sequence: TGTGCCAGCAGTTACTTCCAGGACAGGGTAGACTATGGCTACACCTTC. Translation gives CASSYFQDRVDYGYTF.

This rearrangement joins TRBV7-6 to TRBJ2-5; 13 bases agree with TRBD2. The CDR3 length is 16 residues. V lost 1 base to trimming and J lost 4 bases; unmatched junction nucleotides: 3. The V gene's germline CDR1 is SGHVS and CDR2 FNYEAQ. This CDR3 reads CASSLELAGGLETQYF. The DNA of the CDR3 is TGTGCCAGCAGCTTAGAACTAGCGGGGGGGCTAGAGACCCAGTACTTC.

The V and J genes are TRBV27 and TRBJ2-7; D might be TRBD1 (6 bases). CDR3 size: 14 residues. The germline gives CDR1 MNHEY, CDR2 SMNVEV (reference sequence). The V end was cut by 8 bases, the J end by 0 bases, with 14 bases between. The CDR3 bases are TGTGCCAGCGGCCGACAGGCCGGCTCCTACGAGCAGTACTTC. Its translation is CASGRQAGSYEQYF.

This clonotype has at least ten counts. V is TRBV20-1 and J is TRBJ2-7, with D unresolved. Germline loops: CDR1 DFQATT, CDR2 SNEGSKA (reference sequence). The CDR3 covers 14 residues. The ends were cut back, 2 bases at V and 0 bases at J, with 11 bases in the middle. The CDR3, as DNA: TGCAGTGCTAGATCGCAAGTGAGCTCCTACGAGCAGTACGTC. It encodes CSARSQVSSYEQYV.

The chain links TRBV6-5 to TRBJ2-4; 12 bases match TRBD2. Trimming took 5 bases from V and 4 from J; bases not matched to a gene: 3. The length of the CDR3 is 15 residues. Germline lookup yields CDR1 MNHEY and CDR2 SVGAGI. The CDR3 bases are TGTGCCAGCAGTATCACTAGCGGGGGGAAAAACATTCAGTACTTC. Translating it yields CASSITSGGKNIQYF.

V usage is TRBV7-9 and J usage is TRBJ2-7, with TRBD1 as a possible D gene (5 bases). This CDR3 has 13 residues. The V and J ends lost 5 bases and 2 bases respectively, with 10 bases between them. Germline CDR1 is SEHNR and CDR2 is FQNEAQ (reference sequence). The CDR3 sequence: CASSPDSTYEQYV. CDR3 DNA sequence: TGTGCCAGCAGCCCCGACAGTACCTACGAGCAGTACGTC.

This clonotype was counted only a few times. This chain uses TRBV4-1 with TRBJ2-1, with TRBD2 identical over 14 bases. Germline trimming cut 1 base from V and 7 bases from J; bases unmatched to any gene: 3. The length of the CDR3 is 16 residues. The germline V gene has CDR1 MGHRA and CDR2 YSYEKL. As DNA, the CDR3 is TGCGCCAGCAGCCAAGGACTAGCGGGGGGGGAAAATGAGCAGTTCTTC. Encoded protein: CASSQGLAGGENEQFF.

This clonotype was counted at least ten times. The chain has TRBV11-2 and TRBJ2-3; D is uncertain. Trimming left V 2 bases short and J 4 bases short, with 7 bases between. Germline values: CDR1 SGHAT, CDR2 FQNNGV. The CDR3 contains 13 residues. CDR3 nucleotide sequence: TGTGCCAGCAGCTTAAGTTCCGCAGATACGCAGTATTTT. Its protein is CASSLSSADTQYF.

This clonotype was counted only a few times. The chain joins TRBV7-3 to TRBJ2-1, with D tentatively TRBD1 or TRBD2 (5 bases each). Germline CDR1 reads SGHTA; CDR2 reads FQGTGA. CDR3 length equals 15 residues. V was shortened by 3 bases and J by 5 bases, with 14 bases between the two germline ends. The CDR3, as DNA: TGTGCCAGCAGCTTGGGACCCACGATCGACAATGAGCAGTTCTTC. It specifies CASSLGPTIDNEQFF.

The chain recombines TRBV19 with TRBJ1-6; D remains ambiguous. Trimming removed 5 bases at V and 7 bases at J, with 6 bases between. The CDR3 is 12 residues long. Germline V gene data show CDR1 as LNHDA and CDR2 as SQIVND (reference sequence). The CDR3 loop is CASSLGNSPLHF. Written as DNA, the CDR3 is TGTGCCAGTAGTCTTGGAAATTCACCCCTCCACTTT.

The rearrangement joins TRBV20-1 to TRBJ2-5, with D tentatively TRBD1 (5 bases). CDR3 length equals 13 residues. V lost 6 bases and J lost 3, with 14 bases in between. Germline loops: CDR1 DFQATT, CDR2 SNEGSKA (reference sequence). In nucleotides, the CDR3 is TGCAGTGCCTCACTTGAAGGGGAAGAGACCCAGTACTTC. Translated: CSASLEGEETQYF.

This rearrangement joins TRBV5-1 to TRBJ2-1, with 8 bases that match TRBD1. The CDR3 extends over 16 amino acids. V was pared by 1 base and J by 3 bases, with 6 bases of the junction left unmatched. The germline gives CDR1 SGHRS, CDR2 YFSETQ. The CDR3 reads CASSLLTGGLYNEQFF. CDR3 in DNA: TGCGCCAGCAGCTTGCTTACAGGGGGGCTCTACAATGAGCAGTTCTTC.

The J gene is TRBJ2-1, the V gene TRBV29-1, with 7 bases that match TRBD2. This CDR3 is built from 13 residues. Germline CDR1 and CDR2: SQVTM and ANQGSEA. V was pared by 4 bases and J by 8 bases, with 8 bases of the junction left unmatched. CDR3 residues: CSVVQAGMDEQFF. CDR3 in DNA: TGCAGCGTTGTTCAAGCGGGGATGGATGAGCAGTTCTTC.

This clonotype came up a few times. The rearrangement joins TRBV12-3 or TRBV12-4 to TRBJ2-7; TRBD2 aligns across 8 bases. V lost 5 bases to trimming and J lost 2 bases; unmatched junction nucleotides: 2. The CDR3 totals 13 residues. The CDR3 protein is CASSGGLAYEQYF. The CDR3 DNA is TGTGCCAGCAGTGGGGGACTAGCCTACGAGCAGTACTTC.

This clonotype has more than one count but fewer than ten. The chain has TRBV20-1 and TRBJ2-5; D perhaps matches TRBD2 (6 bases). Germline CDR1 is DFQATT and CDR2 is SNEGSKA (reference sequence). The V end was cut by 3 bases, the J end by 2 bases, with 13 bases between. CDR3 size: 14 residues. In nucleotides, the CDR3 is TGCAGTGCTAGGTCCGGGAGTCCACAAGAGACCCAGTACTTC. Residues: CSARSGSPQETQYF.